The clone carrying this T cell receptor (beta chain) was seen more than once but under ten times. Its antigen is unidentified. The library targeted TCRbeta and was prepared with unique molecular identifiers. TCRdb passed the PCR reads through MiXCR, listing each CDR3 protein once. This table holds about 980,000 distinct CDR3 sequences, about 29% found once. This sample was taken from a study of T-cell reconstitution after alpha-beta-depleted transplantation in children. Whole-study findings and limits: Recipient T cells and thymic progenitors that survived gave rise to the high TCRbeta diversity observed at day 60 in some patients.

With 0 bases clipped from V and 2 bases from J, the junction kept 5 bases outside the gene matches. There are 16 residues in the CDR3. Germline V gene data show CDR1 as SGDLS and CDR2 as YYNGEE. V is TRBV9 and J is TRBJ2-1, with 7 bases identical to TRBD1. The sample was PBMCs, mostly from graft donor cells, taken 360 days after TCRalphabeta/CD19-depleted stem cell transplant. The TCR comes from a boy younger than two who had a stem cell transplant for SCID, so the T cells may come from the graft donor. The CDR3 nucleotides are TGTGCCAGCAGCGTAGCGGGGCAGGGGGCCTACAATGAGCAGTTCTTC. Translation: CASSVAGQGAYNEQFF.